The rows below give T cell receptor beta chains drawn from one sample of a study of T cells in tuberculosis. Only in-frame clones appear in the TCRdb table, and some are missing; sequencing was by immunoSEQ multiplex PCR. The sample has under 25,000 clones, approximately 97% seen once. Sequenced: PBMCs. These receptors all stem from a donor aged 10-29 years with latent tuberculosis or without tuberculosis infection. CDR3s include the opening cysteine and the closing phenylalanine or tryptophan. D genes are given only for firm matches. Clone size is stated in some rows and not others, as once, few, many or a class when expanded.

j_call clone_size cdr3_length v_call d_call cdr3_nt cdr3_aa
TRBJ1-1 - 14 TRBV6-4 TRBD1 TGTGCCAGCAGTCCCGGGACAGAGAACACTGAAGCTTTCTTT CASSPGTENTEAFF
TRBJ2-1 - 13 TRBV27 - TGTGCCAGCAGTTTAGCAGTTTTCAATGAGCAGTTCTTC CASSLAVFNEQFF
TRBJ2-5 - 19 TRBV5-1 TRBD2 TGCGCCAGCAGCTTGGACACTAGCGGGGGAGGATGGTACCAAGAGACCCAGTACTTC CASSLDTSGGGWYQETQYF
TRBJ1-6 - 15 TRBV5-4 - TGTGCCAGCAGCTTGGAGGCAGGGGAAAATTCACCCCTCCACTTT CASSLEAGENSPLHF
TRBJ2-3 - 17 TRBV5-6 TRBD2 TGTGCCAGCAGCTTGGCCCTACTAGCGGGGGGGGCAGATACGCAGTATTTT CASSLALLAGGADTQYF
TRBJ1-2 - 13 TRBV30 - TGTGCCCTACTACCGTTAGGACGGGGTGGCTACACCTTC CALLPLGRGGYTF
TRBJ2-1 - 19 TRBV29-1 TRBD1 TGCAGCGTTGACTGGACTGGGACAGGGTCTATTCCGGGGTACAATGAGCAGTTCTTC CSVDWTGTGSIPGYNEQFF
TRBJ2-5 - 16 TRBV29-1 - TGCAGCGTCCCTCCACGAAAACACAGTCCCCAAGAGACCCAGTACTTC CSVPPRKHSPQETQYF
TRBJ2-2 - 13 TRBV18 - TGTGCCAGCTCACCACTCGGCACCGGGGAGCTGTTTTTT CASSPLGTGELFF
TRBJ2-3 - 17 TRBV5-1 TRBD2 TGCGCCAGCAGCTTGGTGGGTAGCGGGAGGGGGCCAGATACGCAGTATTTT CASSLVGSGRGPDTQYF
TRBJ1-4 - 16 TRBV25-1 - TGTGCCAGCAGTCTCCCTCTCACAGGAGATAATGAAAAACTGTTTTTT CASSLPLTGDNEKLFF
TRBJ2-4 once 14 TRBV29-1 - TGCAGCGTTGCCGTCCGACTAGCCAAAAACATTCAGTACTTC CSVAVRLAKNIQYF
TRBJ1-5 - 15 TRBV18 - TGTGCCAGCTCACCATCCAGGGGAAGGGGTCAGCCCCAGCATTTT CASSPSRGRGQPQHF
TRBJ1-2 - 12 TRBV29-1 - TGCAGCGCCACAGGGAGCCCCTATGGCTACACCTTC CSATGSPYGYTF
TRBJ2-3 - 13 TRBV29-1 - TGCAGCGTTGAATTTTCCAGGGCCGATACGCAGTATTTT CSVEFSRADTQYF
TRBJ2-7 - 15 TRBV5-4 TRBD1 TGTGCCAGCAGCCAGCCAGGGGGCTTGCTTTACGAGCAGTACTTC CASSQPGGLLYEQYF
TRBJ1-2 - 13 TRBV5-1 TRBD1 TGCGCCAGCAGCACGGACAGGGTGCATGGCTACACCTTC CASSTDRVHGYTF
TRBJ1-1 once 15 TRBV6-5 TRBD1 TGTGCCAGCAGGACCACAGGGGGTCTGGACACTGAAGCTTTCTTT CASRTTGGLDTEAFF
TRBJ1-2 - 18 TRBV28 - TGTGCCAGCGGCCAAATATACGCAGAATCCCAAGCTAACTATGGCTACACCTTC CASGQIYAESQANYGYTF
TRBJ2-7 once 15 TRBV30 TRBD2 TGTGCCTGGAGTCAAGGTGTGGGACTAGTTCACGAGCAGTACTTC CAWSQGVGLVHEQYF
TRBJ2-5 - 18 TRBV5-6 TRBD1 TGTGCCAGCAGCTGGGATACATGGACAGGGGATTTTTGGGAGACCCAGTACTTC CASSWDTWTGDFWETQYF
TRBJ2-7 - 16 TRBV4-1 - TGCGCCAGCAGCCAGGCTGCCCGAGGGAGCTCCTACGAGCAGTACTTC CASSQAARGSSYEQYF
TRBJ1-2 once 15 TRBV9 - TGTGCCAGCAGCGTAGATCATGCGGGCAACTATGGCTACACCTTC CASSVDHAGNYGYTF
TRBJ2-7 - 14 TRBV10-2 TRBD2 TGCGCCAGCAGCTTTAGCGGGGGGGCGGACGAGCAGTACTTC CASSFSGGADEQYF
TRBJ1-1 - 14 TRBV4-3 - TGCGCCAGCAGCCAAGATTGGGGAGGCACTGAAGCTTTCTTT CASSQDWGGTEAFF
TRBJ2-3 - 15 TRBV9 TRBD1 TGTGCCAGCAGCTTCACGACAGGGTCGACAGATACGCAGTATTTT CASSFTTGSTDTQYF
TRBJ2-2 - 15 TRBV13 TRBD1 TGTGCCAGCAGCGTCGGGACAGGGGCCACCGGGGAGCTGTTTTTT CASSVGTGATGELFF
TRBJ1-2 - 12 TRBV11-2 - TGTGCCAGCCTTCATGGGGCCCTGGGCTACACCTTC CASLHGALGYTF
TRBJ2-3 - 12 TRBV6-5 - TGTGCCAGCAGGGGACTCACAGATACGCAGTATTTT CASRGLTDTQYF
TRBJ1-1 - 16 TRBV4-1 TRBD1 TGCGCCAGCAGCCAAGCTTCCGGGACAGGGTACACTGAAGCTTTCTTT CASSQASGTGYTEAFF
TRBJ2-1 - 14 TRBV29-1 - TGCAGCGTTGCGCAGGGTACCTCCTACAATGAGCAGTTCTTC CSVAQGTSYNEQFF
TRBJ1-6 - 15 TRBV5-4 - TGTGCCAGCAGCTTGGACAGCCAGGGCAATTCACCCCTCCACTTT CASSLDSQGNSPLHF
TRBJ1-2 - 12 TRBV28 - TGTGCCAGCAGCCCTACCATGGTTGGCTACACCTTC CASSPTMVGYTF
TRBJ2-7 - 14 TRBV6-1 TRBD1 TGTGCCAGCAGTCTGGGACAGGTAACCTACGAGCAGTACTTC CASSLGQVTYEQYF
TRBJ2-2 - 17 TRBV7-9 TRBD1 TGTGCCAGCAGCTTACCCGGTCGACAGGGGGCGACCGGGGAGCTGTTTTTT CASSLPGRQGATGELFF
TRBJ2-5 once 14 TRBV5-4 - TGTGCCAGCAGCCCCATCGGGGGGCGTGAGACCCAGTACTTC CASSPIGGRETQYF
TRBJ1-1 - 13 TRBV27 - TGTGCCAGCAGTGTAAGGGGGAACACTGAAGCTTTCTTT CASSVRGNTEAFF
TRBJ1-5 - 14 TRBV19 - TGTGCCAGTAGTATATGGAAGACAGGTCAGCCCCAGCATTTT CASSIWKTGQPQHF
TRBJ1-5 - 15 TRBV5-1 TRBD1 TGCGCCAGCAGCTTGATAGGGGGCTTCAATCAGCCCCAGCATTTT CASSLIGGFNQPQHF
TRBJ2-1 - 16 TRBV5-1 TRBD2 TGCGCCAGCAGCCGCTATCGGACTAGCGGGGACAATGAGCAGTTCTTC CASSRYRTSGDNEQFF
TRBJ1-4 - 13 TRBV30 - TGTGCCTGGAACGGGGGGTCTAGTGAAAAACTGTTTTTT CAWNGGSSEKLFF
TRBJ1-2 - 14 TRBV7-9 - TGTGCCACCGACATTTTTGGGGGGAGGAATGGCTACACCTTC CATDIFGGRNGYTF
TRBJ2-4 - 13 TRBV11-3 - TGTGCCAGCAGCCAGTCAGCCAAAAACATTCAGTACTTC CASSQSAKNIQYF
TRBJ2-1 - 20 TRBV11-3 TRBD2 TGTGCCAGCAGCTTTTTGGGTAGCGGGAGGGGTATAAATTTAAACAATGAGCAGTTCTTC CASSFLGSGRGINLNNEQFF
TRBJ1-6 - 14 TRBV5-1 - TGCGCCAGCAGCTTGGCCGAGGGCGGTTCACCCCTCCACTTT CASSLAEGGSPLHF
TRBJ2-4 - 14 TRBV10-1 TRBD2 TGCGCCAGCAGTCAGCAGGGAGGAGCGGGGATTCAGTACTTC CASSQQGGAGIQYF
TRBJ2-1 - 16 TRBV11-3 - TGTGCCAGCAGCCCAAGTTTTGAGGTCGTCGGGAATGAGCAGTTCTTC CASSPSFEVVGNEQFF
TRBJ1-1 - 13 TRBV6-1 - TGTGCCAGCCTGGGGCACATGAACACTGAAGCTTTCTTT CASLGHMNTEAFF